These 10 T cell receptor beta chains originate from one sample sequenced in a study of human T cells and chemical hapten exposure. A single record per CDR3 protein comes from TCRdb applying MiXCR to the 5' RACE reads. The table lists about 120,000 distinct CDR3 sequences, 15% to 20% of them singletons. Total RNA came from unfractionated whole blood. The receptors were gathered from a human donor in good health.

This clonotype showed up just a few times. This chain uses TRBV6-1 with TRBJ2-3; TRBD2 might be the D (5 bases). The CDR3 sequence is 14 residues long. CDR1 is MNHNS and CDR2 is SASEGT in the germline V gene. Trimming pared 6 bases from V and 11 bases from J, leaving 21 bases between. In nucleotides, the CDR3 is TGTGCCAGCAGCTTCTCGGAGGCGGCGATAGGGCAGTATTTT. Amino acids: CASSFSEAAIGQYF.

The CDR3 DNA follows: TGCGCCAGCAGCCGGTTAAGCGGCGCAGCCTACAATGAGCAGTTCTTC. The encoded protein is CASSRLSGAAYNEQFF. V usage is TRBV4-1 and J usage is TRBJ2-1; possible D gene TRBD2, 5 bases. Per the germline V gene, CDR1 is MGHRA and CDR2 is YSYEKL. Trimming took 4 bases from V and 2 from J, leaving 15 bases between them. This CDR3 has 16 amino acids.

V is TRBV9 and J is TRBJ2-2; D is perhaps TRBD1 (6 bases). The CDR3 runs 18 residues. V lost 2 bases and J lost 2, with 19 bases in between. Germline CDR1 and CDR2: SGDLS and YYNGEE. The CDR3 is CASSVSLSRDTNTGELFF. The CDR3 coding sequence is TGTGCCAGCAGCGTGTCATTAAGCCGGGACACTAACACCGGGGAGCTGTTTTTT.

CDR3 region: CASSYSFQGPSTDTQYF. The CDR3 DNA is TGTGCCAGCAGTTACTCTTTCCAGGGTCCAAGCACAGATACGCAGTATTTT. J is TRBJ2-3 and V is TRBV6-5; D perhaps matches TRBD1 (5 bases). V was trimmed by 0 bases and J by 0 bases, leaving 13 bases between them. This CDR3 contains 17 residues. The V gene's germline CDR1 is MNHEY and CDR2 SVGAGI.

V and J are TRBV29-1 and TRBJ1-4; tentative D call: TRBD1 (5 bases). The germline gives CDR1 SQVTM, CDR2 ANQGSEA. The V end was cut by 5 bases, the J end by 7 bases, with 8 bases between. CDR3 length equals 11 residues. The CDR3 reads CSVWDSEKLFF. Written as DNA, the CDR3 is TGCAGCGTTTGGGACTCTGAAAAACTGTTTTTT. Looking up the rest from reference TRBV29-1 and TRBJ1-4 gives the full variable domain: SAVISQKPSRDICQRGTSLTIQCQVDSQVTMMFWYRQQPGQSLTLIATANQGSEATYESGFVIDKFPISRPNLTFSTLTVSNMSPEDSSIYLCSVWDSEKLFFGSGTQLSVL.

This clonotype was found a few times. J is TRBJ2-2 and V is TRBV29-1; possibly TRBD1 or TRBD2 for D (5 bases each). Germline V CDR1 and CDR2: SQVTM, ANQGSEA. Trimming took 4 bases from V and 7 from J, leaving 16 bases between them. The CDR3 length is 14 residues. CDR3 sequence reads: CSVAPGPGSGELFF. In nucleotides, the CDR3 is TGCAGCGTTGCCCCGGGGCCCGGTAGCGGGGAGCTGTTTTTT.

V usage is TRBV19 and J usage is TRBJ2-1, with 12 positions matching TRBD2. The J segment lost 8 bases and the V segment lost 5 bases, leaving 7 bases of the junction unmatched. The CDR3 has 15 amino acids. Germline V CDR1 and CDR2: LNHDA, SQIVND (reference sequence). Here the CDR3 DNA reads TGTGCCAGTAGTTTCCTAGCGGGAGGGCCGTATGAGCAGTTCTTC. Translation gives CASSFLAGGPYEQFF.

This clonotype was picked up a small number of times. Here the CDR3 DNA reads TGTGCCAGCAATCGACTGGGACCTAGCGATGAGCAGTTCTTC. Translation gives CASNRLGPSDEQFF. This chain links TRBV6-5 with TRBJ2-1, with a possible D match to TRBD2 (6 bases). Trimming took 7 bases from V and 8 from J, leaving 18 bases between them. Per germline, CDR1 MNHEY and CDR2 SVGAGI. CDR3 size: 14 residues.

This clonotype was found a few times. This sequence joins TRBV9 and TRBJ2-7, with a tentative D call TRBD1 (5 bases). CDR1 and CDR2 (germline): SGDLS, YYNGEE. The ends were cut back, 2 bases at V and 2 bases at J, with 11 bases in the middle. The CDR3 is made up of 14 amino acids. CDR3 protein: CASSVDSPTYEQYF. CDR3 coding DNA: TGTGCCAGCAGCGTCGACAGCCCAACCTACGAGCAGTACTTC.

This clonotype was recorded a few times. The J gene is TRBJ2-7, the V gene TRBV4-1; D is perhaps TRBD1 (5 bases). The CDR3 runs to 16 residues. Trimming left V 1 base short and J 1 base short, with 14 bases between. CDR1 MGHRA and CDR2 YSYEKL come from the germline V gene. The CDR3 DNA is TGCGCCAGCAGCCAAGGGACACAAAGGGGTTCCTACGAGCAGTACTTC. This encodes CASSQGTQRGSYEQYF.